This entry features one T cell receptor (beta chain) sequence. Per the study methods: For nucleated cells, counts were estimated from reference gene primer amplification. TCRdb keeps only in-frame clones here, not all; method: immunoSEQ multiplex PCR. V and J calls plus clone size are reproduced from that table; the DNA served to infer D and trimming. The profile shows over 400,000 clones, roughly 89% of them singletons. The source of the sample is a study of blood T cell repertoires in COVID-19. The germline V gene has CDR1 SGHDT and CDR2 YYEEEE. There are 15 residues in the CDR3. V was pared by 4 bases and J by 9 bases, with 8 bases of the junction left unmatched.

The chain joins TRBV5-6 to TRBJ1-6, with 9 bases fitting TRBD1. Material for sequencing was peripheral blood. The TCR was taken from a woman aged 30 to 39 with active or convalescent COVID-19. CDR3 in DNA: TGTGCCAGCAGCCCCACCGGGACAGGGCCTTCACCCCTCCACTTT. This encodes CASSPTGTGPSPLHF.